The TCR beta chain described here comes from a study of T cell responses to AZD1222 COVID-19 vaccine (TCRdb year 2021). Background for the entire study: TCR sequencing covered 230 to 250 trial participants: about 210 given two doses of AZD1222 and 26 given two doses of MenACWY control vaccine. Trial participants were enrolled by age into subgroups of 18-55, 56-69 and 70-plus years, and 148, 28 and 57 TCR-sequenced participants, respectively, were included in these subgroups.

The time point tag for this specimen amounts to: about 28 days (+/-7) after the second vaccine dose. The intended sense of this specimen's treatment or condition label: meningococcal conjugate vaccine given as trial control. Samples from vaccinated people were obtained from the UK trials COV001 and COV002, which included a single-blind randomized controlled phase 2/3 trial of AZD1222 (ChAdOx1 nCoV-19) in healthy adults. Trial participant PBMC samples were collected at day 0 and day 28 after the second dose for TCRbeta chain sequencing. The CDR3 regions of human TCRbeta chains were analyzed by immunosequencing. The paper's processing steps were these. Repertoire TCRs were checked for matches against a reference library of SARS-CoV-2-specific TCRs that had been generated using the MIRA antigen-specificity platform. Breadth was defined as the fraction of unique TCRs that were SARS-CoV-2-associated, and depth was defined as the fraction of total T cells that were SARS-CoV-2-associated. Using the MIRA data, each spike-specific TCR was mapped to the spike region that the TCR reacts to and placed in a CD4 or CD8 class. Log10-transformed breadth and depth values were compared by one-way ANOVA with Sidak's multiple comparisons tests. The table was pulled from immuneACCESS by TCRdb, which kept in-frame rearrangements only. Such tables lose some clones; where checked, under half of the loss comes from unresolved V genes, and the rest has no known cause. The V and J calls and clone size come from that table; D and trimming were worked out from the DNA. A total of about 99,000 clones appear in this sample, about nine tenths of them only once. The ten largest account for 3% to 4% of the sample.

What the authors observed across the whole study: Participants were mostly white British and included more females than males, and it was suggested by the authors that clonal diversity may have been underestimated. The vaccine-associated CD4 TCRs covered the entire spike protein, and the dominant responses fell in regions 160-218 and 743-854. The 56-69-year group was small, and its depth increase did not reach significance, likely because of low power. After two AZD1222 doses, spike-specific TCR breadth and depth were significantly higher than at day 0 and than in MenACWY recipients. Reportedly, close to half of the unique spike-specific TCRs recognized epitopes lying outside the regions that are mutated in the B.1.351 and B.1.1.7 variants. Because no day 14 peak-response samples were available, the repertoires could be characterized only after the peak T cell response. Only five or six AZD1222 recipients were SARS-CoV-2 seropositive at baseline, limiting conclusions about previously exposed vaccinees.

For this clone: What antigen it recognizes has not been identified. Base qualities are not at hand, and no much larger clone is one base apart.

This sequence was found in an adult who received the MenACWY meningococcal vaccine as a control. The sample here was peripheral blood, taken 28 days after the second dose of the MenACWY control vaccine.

The bases are TGTGCCACCAGCAGAGATCGGGGTTTCGGGTATGGCTACACCTTC. This yields the protein CATSRDRGFGYGYTF. The sequence is built from TRBV15 and TRBJ1-2, with no reliable assignment of the D segment. V is cut by 0 bases and J by 5 bases, and the space between the germline ends is 13 bases. The CDR3, from cysteine to phenylalanine, totals 15 residues. The read is trimmed to its CDR3 DNA, 45 bases read in frame from base 1. The germline V gene (reference sequence) specifies LNHNV as CDR1 and YYDKDF as CDR2.